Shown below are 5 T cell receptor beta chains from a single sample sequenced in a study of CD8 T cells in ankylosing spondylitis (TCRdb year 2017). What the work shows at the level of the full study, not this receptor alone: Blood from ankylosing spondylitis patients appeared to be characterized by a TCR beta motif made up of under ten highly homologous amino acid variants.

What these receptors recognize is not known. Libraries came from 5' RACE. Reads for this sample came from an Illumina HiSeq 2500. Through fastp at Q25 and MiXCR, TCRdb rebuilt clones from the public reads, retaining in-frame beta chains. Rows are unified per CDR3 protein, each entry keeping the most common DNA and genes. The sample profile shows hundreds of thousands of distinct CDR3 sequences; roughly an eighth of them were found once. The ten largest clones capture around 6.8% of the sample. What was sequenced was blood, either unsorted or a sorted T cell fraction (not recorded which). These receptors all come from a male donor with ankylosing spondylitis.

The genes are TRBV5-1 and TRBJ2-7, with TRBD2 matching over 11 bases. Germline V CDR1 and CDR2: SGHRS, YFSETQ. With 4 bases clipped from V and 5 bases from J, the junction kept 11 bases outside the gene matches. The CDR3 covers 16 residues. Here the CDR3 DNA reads TGCGCCAGCAGCCTCGGGGGGACTAGCGGTCCTCACGAGCAGTACGTC. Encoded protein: CASSLGGTSGPHEQYV.

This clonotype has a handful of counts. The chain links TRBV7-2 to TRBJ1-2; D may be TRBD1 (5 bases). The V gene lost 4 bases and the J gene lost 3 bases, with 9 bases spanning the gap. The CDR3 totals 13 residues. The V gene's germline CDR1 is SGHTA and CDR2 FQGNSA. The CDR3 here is CASSSDSHYGYTF. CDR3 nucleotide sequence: TGTGCCAGCAGCTCTGACAGCCACTATGGCTACACCTTC.

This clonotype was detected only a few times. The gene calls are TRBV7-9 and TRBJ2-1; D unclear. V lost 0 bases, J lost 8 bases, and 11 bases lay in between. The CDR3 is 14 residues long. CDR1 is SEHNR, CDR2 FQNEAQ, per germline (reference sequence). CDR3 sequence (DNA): TGTGCCAGCAGCTTAGCGGGCAGGAGCGATGAGCAGTTCTTC. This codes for CASSLAGRSDEQFF. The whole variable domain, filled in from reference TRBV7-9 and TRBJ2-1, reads DTGVSQNPRHKITKRGQNVTFRCDPISEHNRLYWYRQTLGQGPEFLTYFQNEAQLEKSRLLSDRFSAERPKGSFSTLEIQRTEQGDSAMYLCASSLAGRSDEQFFGPGTRLTVL.

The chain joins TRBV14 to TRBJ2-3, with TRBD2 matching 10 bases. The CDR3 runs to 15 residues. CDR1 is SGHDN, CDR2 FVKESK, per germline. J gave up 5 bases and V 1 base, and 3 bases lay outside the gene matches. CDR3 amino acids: CASSQGRLAGDTQYF. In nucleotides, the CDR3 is TGTGCCAGCAGCCAAGGTCGACTAGCGGGAGATACGCAGTATTTT.

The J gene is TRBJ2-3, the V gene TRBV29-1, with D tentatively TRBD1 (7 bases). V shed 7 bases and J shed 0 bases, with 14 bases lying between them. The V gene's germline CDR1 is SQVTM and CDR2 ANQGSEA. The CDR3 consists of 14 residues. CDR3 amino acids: CSAKQGTSTDTQYF. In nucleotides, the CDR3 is TGCAGCGCCAAACAGGGGACTAGCACAGATACGCAGTATTTT.